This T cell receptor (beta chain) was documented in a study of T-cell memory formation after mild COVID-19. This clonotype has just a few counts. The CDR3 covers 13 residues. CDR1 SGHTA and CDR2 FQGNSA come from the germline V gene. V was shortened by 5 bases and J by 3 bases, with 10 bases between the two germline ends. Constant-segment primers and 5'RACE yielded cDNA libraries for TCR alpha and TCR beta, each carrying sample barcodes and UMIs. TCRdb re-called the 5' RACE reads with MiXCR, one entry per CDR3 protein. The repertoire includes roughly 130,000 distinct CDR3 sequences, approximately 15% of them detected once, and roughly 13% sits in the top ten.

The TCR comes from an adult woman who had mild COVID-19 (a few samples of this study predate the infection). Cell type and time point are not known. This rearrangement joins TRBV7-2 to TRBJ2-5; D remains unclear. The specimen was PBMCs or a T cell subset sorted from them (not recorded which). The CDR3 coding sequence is TGTGCCAGCAGCACGACAAGGAAAGAGACCCAGTACTTC. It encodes CASSTTRKETQYF.